Presented here are 26 T cell receptor beta chains from one specimen sequenced in a study of blood T cell repertoires in COVID-19. The table came from immunoSEQ multiplex PCR; TCRdb's copy has only in-frame clones and leaves some out. This table holds 200,000 to 250,000 clones, around 89% found once. Sequenced sample: PBMCs or T cells enriched from blood (not recorded which). The receptors were sampled from a woman aged 25 to 39 who had recovered from COVID-19.

This sequence joins TRBV28 and TRBJ2-7; D is unclear. Germline CDR1 MDHEN, CDR2 SYDVKM. The CDR3 has 12 residues. V lost 5 bases and J 2 bases, leaving 7 bases between the germline ends. The CDR3 reads CASSTSTYEQYF. The CDR3 DNA follows: TGTGCCAGCAGTACCAGTACCTACGAGCAGTACTTC. Looking up the rest from reference TRBV28 and TRBJ2-7 gives the full variable domain: DVKVTQSSRYLVKRTGEKVFLECVQDMDHENMFWYRQDPGLGLRLIYFSYDVKMKEKGDIPEGYSVSREKKERFSLILESASTNQTSMYLCASSTSTYEQYFGPGTRLTVT.

The chain couples TRBV5-4 to TRBJ2-1, with D maybe TRBD2 (5 bases). V lost 4 bases and J lost 3, with 14 bases in between. The CDR3 length is 15 residues. Germline CDR1 reads SGHNT; CDR2 reads YYREEE (reference sequence). The CDR3, as DNA: TGTGCCAGCAGCAATCGACAAGGAGGCTACAATGAGCAGTTCTTC. Translation: CASSNRQGGYNEQFF.

This clone was counted a single time. V is TRBV18 and J is TRBJ2-4; 7 nucleotides agree with TRBD1. Per the germline V gene, CDR1 is KGHSH and CDR2 is LQKENI. V shed 5 bases and J 10 bases; nucleotides not matched to a gene: 11. The length of the CDR3 is 14 residues. The CDR3 DNA sequence: TGTGCCAGCTCAACGGGACAGTCCTCTTGGATTCAGTACTTC. Amino acids: CASSTGQSSWIQYF.

The rearrangement joins TRBV30 to TRBJ1-2, with TRBD1 matching over 8 bases. Per germline, CDR1 GTSNPN and CDR2 SVGIG (reference sequence). V trimming: 5 bases; J trimming: 7 bases; junction bases outside the gene matches: 12. The CDR3 is made up of 14 amino acids. In nucleotides, the CDR3 is TGTGCCTGGGGCCGGGACAGGTCTGTAGGTGGCTACACCTTC. This codes for CAWGRDRSVGGYTF. The variable domain in full, completed from reference TRBV30 and TRBJ1-2, reads SQTIHQWPATLVQPVGSPLSLECTVEGTSNPNLYWYRQAAGRGLQLLFYSVGIGQISSEVPQNLSASRPQDRQFILSSKKLLLSDSGFYLCAWGRDRSVGGYTFGSGTRLTVV.

V and J are TRBV9 and TRBJ1-1, with no clear D. This CDR3 has 14 amino acids. With 0 bases removed from V and 7 bases from J, the gap between germline ends came to 13 bases. The germline gives CDR1 SGDLS, CDR2 YYNGEE. Written as DNA, the CDR3 is TGTGCCAGCAGCGTAGTCTCGTCTGTCAGTGAAGCTTTCTTT. It codes for CASSVVSSVSEAFF.

The CDR3 bases are TGTGCCAGCAGCAATGGGACAGGGTTATGGGCGAGCACCGGGGAGCTGTTTTTT. Amino acid sequence: CASSNGTGLWASTGELFF. The rearrangement uses TRBV21-1 and TRBJ2-2; whether TRBD1, the table's D call, matches the DNA was not checked. TRBV21-1 is a known pseudogene. CDR3 length: 18 residues.

The chain is built from TRBV21-1 and TRBJ1-6; the table calls TRBD1, which could not be checked here. TRBV21-1 is classified as a pseudogene. The CDR3 extends over 20 amino acids. CDR3 DNA sequence: TGTGCCAGTAACGCCGCGACTTTCCGGGACACAGGTCAGGGGAATTCACCCCTCCACTTT. It encodes CASNAATFRDTGQGNSPLHF.

The rearrangement links TRBV30 to TRBJ1-5; no clear D gene. The V end was cut by 0 bases, the J end by 0 bases, with 6 bases between. The CDR3 has 14 amino acids. Germline CDR1 GTSNPN, CDR2 SVGIG (reference sequence). CDR3 sequence reads: CAWSVGSSNQPQHF. DNA of the CDR3: TGTGCCTGGAGTGTGGGGAGTAGCAATCAGCCCCAGCATTTT.

This clone was seen a handful of times. This sequence joins TRBV11-2 and TRBJ2-7; no reliable D call. V was shortened by 1 base and J by 0 bases, with 7 bases between the two germline ends. Germline CDR1 reads SGHAT; CDR2 reads FQNNGV. The CDR3 consists of 14 residues. CDR3 amino acids: CASSLARSSYEQYF. The DNA of the CDR3 is TGTGCCAGCAGCTTAGCACGGAGCTCCTACGAGCAGTACTTC.

The V call is TRBV11-2, the J call TRBJ1-1; D is perhaps TRBD1 (6 bases). Trimming pared 1 base from V and 6 bases from J, leaving 12 bases between. CDR1 and CDR2 (germline): SGHAT, FQNNGV. The CDR3 sequence is 14 residues long. The CDR3 coding sequence is TGTGCCAGCAGCTTAGGAGGGGGTAGGGCTGAAGCTTTCTTT. It translates to CASSLGGGRAEAFF.

The gene calls are TRBV5-1 and TRBJ1-3; a weak D match, TRBD1 (5 bases). With 3 bases removed from V and 4 bases from J, the gap between germline ends came to 11 bases. CDR1 is SGHRS, CDR2 YFSETQ, per germline. The length of the CDR3 is 14 residues. For the CDR3, the DNA is TGCGCCAGCAGCTACCAAGGGGAAGGAAACACCATATATTTT. Its protein is CASSYQGEGNTIYF.

In nucleotides, the CDR3 is TGCGCCAGCAGAGACGGGACTAGCGCCCAAGAGACCCAGTACTTC. Its protein product is CASRDGTSAQETQYF. The chain couples TRBV5-1 to TRBJ2-5, with 10 bases aligning to TRBD2. Germline CDR1 SGHRS, CDR2 YFSETQ. Trimming at V came to 5 bases and at J to 1 base, leaving 5 bases not matched to a gene. This CDR3 is 15 amino acids long.

This sequence joins TRBV4-2 and TRBJ1-6, with D perhaps TRBD1 (6 bases). This CDR3 contains 17 residues. Trimming shortened V by 0 bases and J by 7 bases, and 16 bases separated the two germline ends. Looked up from germline, CDR1 is LGHNA and CDR2 is YNFKEQ. CDR3 amino acids: CASSQDQQGWANSPLHF. CDR3 DNA sequence: TGTGCCAGCAGCCAAGATCAACAGGGCTGGGCCAATTCACCCCTCCACTTT.

The chain is built from TRBV4-3 and TRBJ1-2, with D maybe TRBD1 (6 bases). The germline V gene has CDR1 LGHNA and CDR2 YSLEER. Trimming pared 2 bases from V and 4 bases from J, leaving 17 bases between. The CDR3 sequence is 16 residues long. The CDR3 DNA sequence: TGCGCCAGCAGCCAATCGATTGGCCAGGGGCCCTATGGCTACACCTTC. The encoded protein is CASSQSIGQGPYGYTF.

J is TRBJ1-4 and V is TRBV30; possibly TRBD1 for D (5 bases). The CDR3 has 15 residues. Trimming left V 0 bases short and J 8 bases short, with 16 bases between. In germline, CDR1 is GTSNPN, CDR2 SVGIG (reference sequence). The DNA for the CDR3 is TGTGCCTGGAGTGTAGGGGTCGGGCTGAGGGAAAAACTGTTTTTT. Translated, it gives CAWSVGVGLREKLFF.

The rearrangement uses TRBV3-1 (or the pseudogene TRBV3-2) and TRBJ2-1; TRBD2 matches 12 bases. The CDR3 consists of 18 residues. V was pared by 6 bases and J by 7 bases, with 16 bases of the junction left unmatched. The V gene's germline CDR1 is LGHDT and CDR2 YNNKEL (reference sequence). The CDR3 loop is CASRYGLAGTSGRNEQFF. CDR3 DNA sequence: TGTGCCAGCAGATACGGACTAGCGGGGACCTCTGGGCGGAATGAGCAGTTCTTC.

CDR3 DNA: TGCGCCAGCAGCTTGGCACCCTTGGCGAACACTGAAGCTTTCTTT. Residues: CASSLAPLANTEAFF. This chain uses TRBV5-1 with TRBJ1-1; the D is unclear. Germline CDR1 reads SGHRS; CDR2 reads YFSETQ. Trimming removed 0 bases from V and 1 base from J, with 10 bases in between. CDR3 length equals 15 residues.

V and J are TRBV28 and TRBJ2-7; 14 nucleotides match TRBD2. CDR3 length: 16 residues. Germline trimming cut 2 bases from V and 2 bases from J; bases unmatched to any gene: 2. Germline CDR1 and CDR2: MDHEN and SYDVKM. The CDR3 region is CASSLGTSGSPYEQYF. In nucleotides, the CDR3 is TGTGCCAGCAGTTTAGGGACTAGCGGGAGTCCCTACGAGCAGTACTTC.

V is TRBV18 and J is TRBJ1-2, with D unresolved. Germline CDR1 and CDR2: KGHSH and LQKENI. This CDR3 spans 12 amino acids. The V gene lost 2 bases and the J gene lost 8 bases, with 9 bases spanning the gap. CDR3 coding DNA: TGTGCCAGCTCACCAGAGATCGGGGGCTACACCTTC. This gives the protein CASSPEIGGYTF. The whole variable domain, remainder taken from reference TRBV18 and TRBJ1-2, is NAGVMQNPRHLVRRRGQEARLRCSPMKGHSHVYWYRQLPEEGLKFMVYLQKENIIDESGMPKERFSAEFPKEGPSILRIQQVVRGDSAAYFCASSPEIGGYTFGSGTRLTVV.

A single count supports this clone. The rearrangement joins TRBV3-1 (or the pseudogene TRBV3-2) to TRBJ1-4; tentative D call: TRBD1 (5 bases). This CDR3 region has 16 residues. Germline V lookup: CDR1 LGHDT, CDR2 YNNKEL (reference sequence). V gave up 1 base and J gave up 10 bases, with 19 bases separating them. In DNA, the CDR3 is TGTGCCAGCAGCCAAGGCGGAGGGGATAGTTTCGTAAAACTGTTTTTT. This sequence encodes CASSQGGGDSFVKLFF.

The chain combines TRBV28 with TRBJ1-2; D is perhaps TRBD1 (5 bases). The CDR3 runs to 12 residues. Between the trimmed V and J ends, which lost 2 bases and 5 bases, there was a span of 6 bases. Germline loops: CDR1 MDHEN, CDR2 SYDVKM. The CDR3 reads CASSLRGYGYTF. The CDR3 DNA sequence: TGTGCCAGCAGTTTACGGGGGTATGGCTACACCTTC.

This clone was detected only once. The chain employs TRBV19 and TRBJ1-2, with D perhaps TRBD1 (6 bases). Trimming removed 5 bases at V and 2 bases at J, with 18 bases between. Germline loops: CDR1 LNHDA, CDR2 SQIVND (reference sequence). The CDR3 has 16 residues. Written as DNA, the CDR3 is TGTGCCAGTAGTGGGGGGGCGAGGACGGAGAACTATGGCTACACCTTC. Its protein is CASSGGARTENYGYTF.

The V call is TRBV5-6, the J call TRBJ2-1, with 9 bases matching TRBD2. This CDR3 contains 15 residues. V trimming: 4 bases; J trimming: 9 bases; junction bases outside the gene matches: 11. From germline, CDR1 is SGHDT and CDR2 YYEEEE. CDR3 amino acids: CASSAPGLASTEQFF. CDR3 sequence (DNA): TGTGCCAGCAGCGCTCCGGGACTAGCATCAACTGAGCAGTTCTTC.

This sequence joins TRBV20-1 and TRBJ1-2; possibly TRBD1 for D (5 bases). Germline loops: CDR1 DFQATT, CDR2 SNEGSKA (reference sequence). V gave up 3 bases and J gave up 4 bases, with 12 bases separating them. There are 13 residues in the CDR3. The DNA of the CDR3 is TGCAGTGCTAGTTGGGCGGGGACCTATGGCTACACCTTC. Its translation: CSASWAGTYGYTF.

The genes are TRBV12-3 or TRBV12-4 and TRBJ1-1; no firm D call. The V and J ends lost 4 bases and 6 bases respectively, with 12 bases between them. The CDR3 covers 13 residues. CDR3: CASSSQVGAEAFF. The DNA for the CDR3 is TGTGCCAGCAGTTCGCAGGTTGGTGCTGAAGCTTTCTTT.

J is TRBJ1-6 and V is TRBV19; 7 positions match TRBD1. Looked up from germline, CDR1 is LNHDA and CDR2 is SQIVND (reference sequence). After removal of 7 bases from V and 6 bases from J, the junction contained 3 bases not matched to a gene. The CDR3 totals 13 residues. The CDR3 loop is CASTNRGNSPLHF. For the CDR3, the DNA is TGTGCCAGTACGAACAGGGGTAATTCACCCCTCCACTTT.